This T cell receptor beta chain was identified during a study of T cell repertoires in cytomegalovirus infection. Study background: CMV epitopes, recently identified HLA-C-restricted and well-studied HLA-B-restricted, were used.

TCRdb reprocessed the reads via MiXCR and lists one record per CDR3 protein. This table holds about 920,000 distinct CDR3 sequences, under 40% found once. This clonotype was seen only a few times. Its antigen is not identified. Sequencing was performed on cultured CD8+ T cells from PBMCs, taken from culture after CMV antigen stimulation. The source of this sequence is a human donor in good health (CMV status not recorded). Some clones in this sample may be carry-over from other donors' samples.

CDR3 residues: CASSSAGGGYNSPLHF. CDR3 nucleotides: TGTGCCAGCAGTTCCGCAGGGGGTGGATATAATTCACCCCTCCACTTT. The chain uses TRBV6-1 and TRBJ1-6; 7 bases are a match to TRBD1. The CDR3 totals 16 residues. The V gene's germline CDR1 is MNHNS and CDR2 SASEGT. The V gene end was trimmed by 5 bases and the J gene end by 4 bases; junction bases not matched to a gene: 8.